The 10 T cell receptor beta chains presented below share a single source sample, sequenced in a study of blood T cell repertoires in COVID-19. Sequenced by immunoSEQ multiplex PCR; TCRdb stores in-frame clones only, minus some. In the table there are just over 300,000 clones, around 92% of which are singletons. The specimen was peripheral blood. Source of these receptors: a woman aged 25 to 39 with COVID-19, enrolled during active disease.

The chain uses TRBV27 and TRBJ1-4; TRBD1 matches 12 bases. V lost 6 bases and J lost 9; bases outside the gene matches: 5. Germline loops: CDR1 MNHEY, CDR2 SMNVEV (reference sequence). The CDR3 extends over 14 amino acids. CDR3 sequence: CASSLGTGGKKLFF. CDR3 coding DNA: TGTGCCAGCAGCCTAGGGACAGGGGGCAAAAAACTGTTTTTT.

The V gene is TRBV6-2 or TRBV6-3, the J gene TRBJ2-7, with 10 positions matching TRBD2. With V trimmed by 0 bases and J by 7 bases, 6 bases remained unmatched. The CDR3 runs 15 residues. Germline CDR1 is MNHEY and CDR2 is SVGEGT. The CDR3 is CASSYSIAGGAEQYF. The CDR3 region has the DNA TGTGCCAGCAGTTACTCGATAGCGGGGGGCGCGGAGCAGTACTTC.

The sample holds a few counts of this clone. This chain uses TRBV15 with TRBJ1-5, with unresolved D. V shed 1 base and J shed 0 bases, with 4 bases lying between them. Germline lookup yields CDR1 LNHNV and CDR2 YYDKDF (reference sequence). This CDR3 has 14 amino acids. CDR3 residues: CATSRVGSNQPQHF. In DNA, the CDR3 is TGTGCCACCAGCAGAGTCGGTAGCAATCAGCCCCAGCATTTT.

The sample holds one count of this clone. The chain is built from TRBV9 and TRBJ2-5; 7 nucleotides agree with TRBD2. Germline trimming cut 4 bases from V and 0 bases from J; bases unmatched to any gene: 12. This CDR3 region has 17 residues. Germline V gene data show CDR1 as SGDLS and CDR2 as YYNGEE. CDR3 loop: CASSPPPRGIHQETQYF. CDR3 DNA sequence: TGTGCCAGCAGCCCCCCCCCGCGGGGGATTCACCAAGAGACCCAGTACTTC.

The chain employs TRBV5-1 and TRBJ1-4, with D possibly matching TRBD1 (5 bases). There are 18 residues in the CDR3. V gave up 0 bases and J gave up 5 bases, with 20 bases separating them. Germline-derived CDR1 and CDR2 are SGHRS and YFSETQ. The CDR3: CASSLDTLNRRGNEKLFF. The CDR3 nucleotides are TGCGCCAGCAGCTTGGACACCCTCAACAGGAGAGGAAATGAAAAACTGTTTTTT. The full variable domain, in which reference TRBV5-1 and TRBJ1-4 provide the parts outside the CDR3, is KAGVTQTPRYLIKTRGQQVTLSCSPISGHRSVSWYQQTPGQGLQFLFEYFSETQRNKGNFPGRFSGRQFSNSRSEMNVSTLELGDSALYLCASSLDTLNRRGNEKLFFGSGTQLSVL.

The V gene is TRBV19, the J gene TRBJ1-4; TRBD1 matches at 8 bases. Germline V gene sequence: CDR1 LNHDA, CDR2 SQIVND (reference sequence). J lost 7 bases, V lost 6 bases, and 4 bases had no gene match. CDR3 length: 13 amino acids. CDR3 protein: CASSQDRGEKLFF. The CDR3 DNA is TGTGCCAGTAGCCAAGACAGGGGTGAAAAACTGTTTTTT.

This clone was detected a few times. The V gene is TRBV3-1 (or the pseudogene TRBV3-2), the J gene TRBJ2-3, with 9 bases lining up with TRBD1. Trimming removed 1 base from V and 5 bases from J; junction bases left unmatched: 7. The V gene's germline CDR1 is LGHDT and CDR2 YNNKEL (reference sequence). This CDR3 is 16 amino acids long. The CDR3 DNA sequence: TGTGCCAGCAGCCAAGCCTCCGGGACAGGGAAAGATACGCAGTATTTT. It translates to CASSQASGTGKDTQYF.

V gene TRBV2 combines with J gene TRBJ1-3; D is ambiguous. Per the germline V gene, CDR1 is SNHLY and CDR2 is FYNNEI. V was cut by 7 bases and J by 0 bases, with 10 bases left in between. This CDR3 has 14 amino acids. CDR3 region: CASTPASSGNTIYF. The CDR3 DNA reads as TGTGCCAGCACCCCCGCCAGCTCTGGAAACACCATATATTTT.

The table lists this clone with a count of one. The V gene is TRBV5-6, the J gene TRBJ1-4; D may be TRBD1 (6 bases). The CDR3 is 16 residues long. V was trimmed by 0 bases and J by 6 bases, leaving 15 bases between them. Looked up from germline, CDR1 is SGHDT and CDR2 is YYEEEE. CDR3 coding DNA: TGTGCCAGCAGCTTGGTCGGCGGGGGCTCAGATGAAAAACTGTTTTTT. Translation gives CASSLVGGGSDEKLFF.

The chain joins TRBV2 to TRBJ1-5; 8 nucleotides align to TRBD1. V was clipped by 7 bases and J by 7 bases; unmatched bases: 12. CDR1 SNHLY and CDR2 FYNNEI come from the germline V gene. This CDR3 has 15 amino acids. CDR3 sequence reads: CASTLGQERAQPQHF. CDR3 DNA: TGTGCCAGCACTTTGGGACAGGAGCGGGCACAGCCCCAGCATTTT.